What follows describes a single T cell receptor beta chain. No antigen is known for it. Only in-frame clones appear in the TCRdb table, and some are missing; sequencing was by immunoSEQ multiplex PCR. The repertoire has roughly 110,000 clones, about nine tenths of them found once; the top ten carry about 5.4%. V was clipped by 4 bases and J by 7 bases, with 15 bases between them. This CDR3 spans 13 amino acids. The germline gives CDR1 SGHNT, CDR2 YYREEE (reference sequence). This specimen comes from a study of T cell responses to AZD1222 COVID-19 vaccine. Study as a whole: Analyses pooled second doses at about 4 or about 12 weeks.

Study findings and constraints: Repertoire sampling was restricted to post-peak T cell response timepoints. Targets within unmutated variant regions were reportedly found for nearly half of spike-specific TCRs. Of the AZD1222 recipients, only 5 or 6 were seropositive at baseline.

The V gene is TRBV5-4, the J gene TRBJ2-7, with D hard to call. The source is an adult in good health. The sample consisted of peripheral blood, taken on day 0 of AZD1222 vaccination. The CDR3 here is CASSVDPSREQYF. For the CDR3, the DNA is TGTGCCAGCAGCGTCGACCCGTCCAGGGAGCAGTACTTC.